The rows below give T cell receptor beta chains drawn from one sample of a study of T-cell memory formation after mild COVID-19. MiXCR was run by TCRdb on the 5' RACE reads, yielding one entry per CDR3 protein. The table lists more than 300,000 distinct CDR3 sequences, roughly an eighth of them singletons. The sample was PBMCs or a T cell subset sorted from them (not recorded which). All receptors come from a man aged 18 to 30 who had mild COVID-19 (a few samples of this study predate the infection). Cell type and time point are not known. Both conserved end residues are part of each CDR3. D genes are given only for firm matches. A row's size may be missing; if present it is once, few, many or a size class.

J gene: TRBJ1-1
clone size: many
D gene: .
V gene: TRBV20-1
CDR3 protein: CSARDQGFRMNTEAFF
CDR3 DNA: TGCAGTGCTAGAGATCAAGGCTTCAGGATGAACACTGAAGCTTTCTTT

J gene: TRBJ2-7
clone size: .
D gene: TRBD2
V gene: TRBV5-1
CDR3 protein: CASSWGLADSYEQYF
CDR3 DNA: TGCGCCAGCAGCTGGGGACTAGCGGACTCCTACGAGCAGTACTTC

J gene: TRBJ1-1
clone size: .
D gene: .
V gene: TRBV19
CDR3 protein: CASRQTTGHTEAFF
CDR3 DNA: TGTGCCAGTAGACAAACGACAGGTCACACTGAAGCTTTCTTT

J gene: TRBJ1-2
clone size: few
D gene: TRBD1
V gene: TRBV29-1
CDR3 protein: CSVPGTDPRYGYTF
CDR3 DNA: TGCAGCGTCCCCGGGACAGACCCCAGATACGGCTACACCTTC

J gene: TRBJ2-7
clone size: few
D gene: .
V gene: TRBV19
CDR3 protein: CASSPNSAYEQYF
CDR3 DNA: TGTGCCAGTAGTCCCAATTCCGCCTACGAGCAGTACTTC

J gene: TRBJ2-1
clone size: few
D gene: TRBD2
V gene: TRBV7-7
CDR3 protein: CASSLGGLVSEQFF
CDR3 DNA: TGTGCCAGCAGCTTAGGAGGACTAGTCAGTGAGCAGTTCTTC

J gene: TRBJ1-2
clone size: .
D gene: .
V gene: TRBV6-6
CDR3 protein: CASSKGQNYGYTF
CDR3 DNA: TGTGCCAGCAGCAAAGGACAGAACTATGGCTACACCTTC

J gene: TRBJ1-2
clone size: .
D gene: .
V gene: TRBV3-1
CDR3 protein: CASSQGRGVESGYTF
CDR3 DNA: TGTGCCAGCAGCCAGGGACGCGGGGTAGAAAGTGGCTACACCTTC

J gene: TRBJ1-2
clone size: .
D gene: .
V gene: TRBV5-1
CDR3 protein: CASSYLTGTNYGYTF
CDR3 DNA: TGCGCCAGCAGTTACCTGACAGGAACTAACTATGGCTACACCTTC

J gene: TRBJ2-2
clone size: .
D gene: .
V gene: TRBV19
CDR3 protein: CASSIGRVNTGELFF
CDR3 DNA: TGTGCCAGTAGTATAGGTCGGGTGAACACCGGGGAGCTGTTTTTT

J gene: TRBJ1-1
clone size: once
D gene: .
V gene: TRBV12-3/TRBV12-4
CDR3 protein: CASSLELVGTEAFF
CDR3 DNA: TGTGCCAGCAGCCTCGAATTGGTGGGCACTGAAGCTTTCTTT

J gene: TRBJ1-5
clone size: .
D gene: .
V gene: TRBV20-1
CDR3 protein: CTPGVLFGDQPQHF
CDR3 DNA: TGCACCCCCGGCGTCCTGTTTGGTGATCAGCCCCAGCATTTT

J gene: TRBJ2-1
clone size: many
D gene: TRBD1
V gene: TRBV10-2
CDR3 protein: CASSESITGGAGSYNEQFF
CDR3 DNA: TGCGCCAGCAGTGAGTCGATCACAGGGGGCGCCGGGAGCTACAATGAGCAGTTCTTC

J gene: TRBJ2-2
clone size: few
D gene: TRBD2
V gene: TRBV20-1
CDR3 protein: CSARLTSGGNTGELFF
CDR3 DNA: TGCAGTGCTAGATTGACTAGCGGGGGGAACACCGGGGAGCTGTTTTTT

J gene: TRBJ2-3
clone size: .
D gene: .
V gene: TRBV7-2
CDR3 protein: CASSLVGREDTQYF
CDR3 DNA: TGTGCCAGCAGCTTAGTAGGCAGGGAGGATACGCAGTATTTT

J gene: TRBJ1-6
clone size: few
D gene: .
V gene: TRBV7-3
CDR3 protein: CASSLGTGTSYNSPLHF
CDR3 DNA: TGTGCCAGCAGCCTCGGGACCGGGACAAGTTATAATTCACCCCTCCACTTT

J gene: TRBJ1-2
clone size: .
D gene: TRBD1
V gene: TRBV11-2
CDR3 protein: CASSSNRGYSGYTF
CDR3 DNA: TGTGCCAGCAGCTCCAACAGGGGGTACTCTGGCTACACCTTC

J gene: TRBJ1-1
clone size: few
D gene: .
V gene: TRBV6-4
CDR3 protein: CASSWKSNTEAFF
CDR3 DNA: TGTGCCAGCAGTTGGAAGAGCAACACTGAAGCTTTCTTT

J gene: TRBJ2-4
clone size: few
D gene: .
V gene: TRBV11-3
CDR3 protein: CASRHTPALAKNIQYF
CDR3 DNA: TGTGCCAGCAGGCATACCCCGGCCCTAGCCAAAAACATTCAGTACTTC

J gene: TRBJ2-3
clone size: few
D gene: TRBD2
V gene: TRBV20-1
CDR3 protein: CSAALWTRPTDTQYF
CDR3 DNA: TGCAGTGCTGCCCTGTGGACTAGGCCCACAGATACGCAGTATTTT

J gene: TRBJ1-1
clone size: few
D gene: .
V gene: TRBV7-9
CDR3 protein: CASSRGRETEAFF
CDR3 DNA: TGTGCCAGCAGCCGGGGGCGTGAGACTGAAGCTTTCTTT

J gene: TRBJ1-5
clone size: few
D gene: .
V gene: TRBV6-5
CDR3 protein: CASSHWGNQPQHF
CDR3 DNA: TGTGCCAGCAGCCACTGGGGCAATCAGCCCCAGCATTTT

J gene: TRBJ2-1
clone size: .
D gene: TRBD2
V gene: TRBV3-1
CDR3 protein: CASSQYSGGRLNEQFF
CDR3 DNA: TGTGCCAGCAGCCAGTATTCGGGGGGGCGGTTGAATGAGCAGTTCTTC

J gene: TRBJ2-1
clone size: few
D gene: TRBD1
V gene: TRBV19
CDR3 protein: CASTRTGGHNEQFF
CDR3 DNA: TGTGCCAGTACCCGGACAGGTGGGCACAATGAGCAGTTCTTC

J gene: TRBJ2-7
clone size: .
D gene: .
V gene: TRBV7-9
CDR3 protein: CASRGNEQYF
CDR3 DNA: TGTGCCAGCCGCGGCAACGAGCAGTACTTC

J gene: TRBJ2-7
clone size: few
D gene: .
V gene: TRBV19
CDR3 protein: CATSGLPYYEQYF
CDR3 DNA: TGTGCCACCTCGGGCCTTCCATACTACGAGCAGTACTTC

J gene: TRBJ2-7
clone size: few
D gene: .
V gene: TRBV12-3/TRBV12-4
CDR3 protein: CASSRDALSYEQYF
CDR3 DNA: TGTGCCAGCAGCCGGGACGCACTCTCCTACGAGCAGTACTTC

J gene: TRBJ1-1
clone size: .
D gene: .
V gene: TRBV6-6
CDR3 protein: CASSYGLHDAEAFF
CDR3 DNA: TGTGCCAGCAGTTATGGACTACACGATGCTGAAGCTTTCTTT

J gene: TRBJ2-4
clone size: many
D gene: TRBD2
V gene: TRBV6-5
CDR3 protein: CASSGLAGGRGNIQYF
CDR3 DNA: TGTGCCAGCAGTGGACTAGCGGGGGGCCGGGGGAACATTCAGTACTTC

J gene: TRBJ1-1
clone size: few
D gene: .
V gene: TRBV29-1
CDR3 protein: CSVAGRPNTEAFF
CDR3 DNA: TGCAGCGTGGCGGGACGGCCGAACACTGAAGCTTTCTTT

J gene: TRBJ1-5
clone size: .
D gene: .
V gene: TRBV27
CDR3 protein: CASREGPWNQPQHF
CDR3 DNA: TGTGCCAGCAGGGAGGGACCTTGGAATCAGCCCCAGCATTTT

J gene: TRBJ2-1
clone size: few
D gene: TRBD1
V gene: TRBV7-8
CDR3 protein: CASSLRAPGQGANEQFF
CDR3 DNA: TGTGCCAGCAGCTTAAGAGCACCGGGACAGGGGGCCAATGAGCAGTTCTTC

J gene: TRBJ1-1
clone size: few
D gene: TRBD1
V gene: TRBV5-6
CDR3 protein: CASSADRVVTEAFF
CDR3 DNA: TGTGCCAGCAGCGCCGACAGGGTGGTCACTGAAGCTTTCTTT

J gene: TRBJ2-1
clone size: .
D gene: .
V gene: TRBV20-1
CDR3 protein: CSARDTGLLSYNEQFF
CDR3 DNA: TGCAGTGCTAGAGATACAGGGCTCCTCTCCTACAATGAGCAGTTCTTC

J gene: TRBJ2-3
clone size: few
D gene: TRBD1
V gene: TRBV4-1
CDR3 protein: CASSQDSPGGYEDTQYF
CDR3 DNA: TGCGCCAGCAGCCAAGATAGTCCAGGGGGCTATGAAGATACGCAGTATTTT

J gene: TRBJ2-2
clone size: many
D gene: .
V gene: TRBV7-3
CDR3 protein: CASSPGFPTGELFF
CDR3 DNA: TGTGCCAGCAGCCCGGGATTCCCCACCGGGGAGCTGTTTTTT

J gene: TRBJ2-5
clone size: few
D gene: TRBD2
V gene: TRBV12-3/TRBV12-4
CDR3 protein: CASMGTSDVETQYF
CDR3 DNA: TGTGCCAGCATGGGAACTAGCGATGTAGAGACCCAGTACTTC

J gene: TRBJ1-5
clone size: few
D gene: .
V gene: TRBV6-5
CDR3 protein: CASSYVAGDQPQHF
CDR3 DNA: TGTGCCAGCAGTTACGTCGCGGGTGATCAGCCCCAGCATTTT